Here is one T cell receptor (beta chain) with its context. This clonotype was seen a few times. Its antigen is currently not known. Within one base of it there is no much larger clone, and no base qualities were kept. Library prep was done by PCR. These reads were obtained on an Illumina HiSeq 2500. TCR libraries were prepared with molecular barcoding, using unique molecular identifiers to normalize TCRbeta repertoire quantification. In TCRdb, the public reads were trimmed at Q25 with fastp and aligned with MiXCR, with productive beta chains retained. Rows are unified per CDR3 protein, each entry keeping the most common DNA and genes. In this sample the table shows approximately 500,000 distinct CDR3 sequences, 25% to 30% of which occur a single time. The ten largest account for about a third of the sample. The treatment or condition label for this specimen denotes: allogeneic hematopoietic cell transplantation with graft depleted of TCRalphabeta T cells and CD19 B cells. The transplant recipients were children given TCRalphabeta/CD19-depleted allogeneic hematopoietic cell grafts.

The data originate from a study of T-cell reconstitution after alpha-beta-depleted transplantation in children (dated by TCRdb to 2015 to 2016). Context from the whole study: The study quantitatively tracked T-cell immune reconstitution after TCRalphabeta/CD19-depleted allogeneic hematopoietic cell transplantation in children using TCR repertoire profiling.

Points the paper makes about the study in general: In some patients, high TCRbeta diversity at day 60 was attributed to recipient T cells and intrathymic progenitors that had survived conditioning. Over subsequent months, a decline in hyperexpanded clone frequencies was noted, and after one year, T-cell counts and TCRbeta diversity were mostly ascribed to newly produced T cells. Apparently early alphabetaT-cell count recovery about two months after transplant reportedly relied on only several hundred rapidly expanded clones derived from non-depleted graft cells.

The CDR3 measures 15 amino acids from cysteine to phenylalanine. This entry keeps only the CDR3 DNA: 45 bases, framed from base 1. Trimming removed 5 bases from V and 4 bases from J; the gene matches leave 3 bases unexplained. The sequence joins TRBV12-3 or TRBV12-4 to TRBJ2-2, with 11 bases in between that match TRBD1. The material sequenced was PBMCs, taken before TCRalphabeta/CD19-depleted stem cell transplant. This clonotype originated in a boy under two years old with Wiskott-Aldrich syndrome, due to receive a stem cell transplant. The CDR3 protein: CASSRTGGITGELFF. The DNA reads TGTGCCAGCAGTCGGACAGGGGGCATCACCGGGGAGCTGTTTTTT.